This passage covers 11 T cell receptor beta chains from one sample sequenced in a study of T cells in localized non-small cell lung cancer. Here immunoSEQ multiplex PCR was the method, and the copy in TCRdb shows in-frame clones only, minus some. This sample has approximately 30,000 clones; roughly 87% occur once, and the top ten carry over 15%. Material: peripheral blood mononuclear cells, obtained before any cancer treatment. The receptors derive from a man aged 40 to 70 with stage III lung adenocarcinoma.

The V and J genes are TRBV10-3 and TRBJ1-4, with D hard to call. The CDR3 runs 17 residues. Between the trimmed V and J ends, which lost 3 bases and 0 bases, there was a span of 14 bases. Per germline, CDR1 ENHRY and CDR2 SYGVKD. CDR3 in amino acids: CAISDGQSGATNEKLFF. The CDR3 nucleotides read TGTGCCATCAGTGATGGGCAGTCTGGGGCAACTAATGAAAAACTGTTTTTT.

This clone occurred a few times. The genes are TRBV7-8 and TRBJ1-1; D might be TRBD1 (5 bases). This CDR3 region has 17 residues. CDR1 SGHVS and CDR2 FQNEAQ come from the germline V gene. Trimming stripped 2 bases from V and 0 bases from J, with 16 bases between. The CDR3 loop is CASSLRTAGSMNTEAFF. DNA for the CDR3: TGTGCCAGCAGCTTACGGACGGCAGGGAGCATGAACACTGAAGCTTTCTTT.

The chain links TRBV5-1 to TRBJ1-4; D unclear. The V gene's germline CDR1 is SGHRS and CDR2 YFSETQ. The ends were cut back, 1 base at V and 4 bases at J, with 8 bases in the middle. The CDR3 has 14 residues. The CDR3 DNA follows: TGCGCCAGCAGCTTGAGGGCAGATAATGAAAAACTGTTTTTT. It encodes CASSLRADNEKLFF.

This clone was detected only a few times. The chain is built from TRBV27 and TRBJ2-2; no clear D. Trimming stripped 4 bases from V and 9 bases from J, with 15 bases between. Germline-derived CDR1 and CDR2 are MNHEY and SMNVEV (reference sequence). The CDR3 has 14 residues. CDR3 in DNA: TGTGCCAGCAGTTCCCCATTCTTCTCCAGGGAGCTGTTTTTT. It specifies CASSSPFFSRELFF.

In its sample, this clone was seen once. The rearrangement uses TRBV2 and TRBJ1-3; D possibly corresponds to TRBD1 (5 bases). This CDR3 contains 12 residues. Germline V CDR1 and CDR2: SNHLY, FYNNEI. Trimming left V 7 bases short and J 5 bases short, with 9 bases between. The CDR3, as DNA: TGTGCCAGCATGGGGGGACGAAACACCATATATTTT. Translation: CASMGGRNTIYF.

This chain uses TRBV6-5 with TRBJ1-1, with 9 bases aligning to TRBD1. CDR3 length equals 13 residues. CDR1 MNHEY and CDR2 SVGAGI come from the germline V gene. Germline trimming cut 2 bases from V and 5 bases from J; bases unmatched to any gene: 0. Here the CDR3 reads CASSYGQGTEAFF. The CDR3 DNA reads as TGTGCCAGCAGTTACGGACAGGGGACTGAAGCTTTCTTT.

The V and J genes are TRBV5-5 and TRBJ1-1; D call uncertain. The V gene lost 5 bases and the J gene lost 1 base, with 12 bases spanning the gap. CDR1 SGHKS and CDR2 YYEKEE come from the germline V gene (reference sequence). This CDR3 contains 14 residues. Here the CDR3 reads CASSQRHQNTEAFF. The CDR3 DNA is TGTGCCAGCAGTCAAAGACACCAGAACACTGAAGCTTTCTTT.

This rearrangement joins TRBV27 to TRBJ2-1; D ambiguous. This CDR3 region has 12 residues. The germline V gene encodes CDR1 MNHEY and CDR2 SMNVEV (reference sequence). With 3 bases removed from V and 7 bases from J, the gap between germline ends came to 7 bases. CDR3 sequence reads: CASSFWGNEQFF. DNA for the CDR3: TGTGCCAGCAGTTTTTGGGGAAATGAGCAGTTCTTC.

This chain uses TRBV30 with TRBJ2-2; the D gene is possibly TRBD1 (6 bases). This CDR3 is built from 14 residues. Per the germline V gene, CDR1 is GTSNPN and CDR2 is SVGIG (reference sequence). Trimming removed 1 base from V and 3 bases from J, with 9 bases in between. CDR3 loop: CAWSGDTYTGELFF. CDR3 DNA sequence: TGTGCCTGGAGTGGGGACACTTACACCGGGGAGCTGTTTTTT.

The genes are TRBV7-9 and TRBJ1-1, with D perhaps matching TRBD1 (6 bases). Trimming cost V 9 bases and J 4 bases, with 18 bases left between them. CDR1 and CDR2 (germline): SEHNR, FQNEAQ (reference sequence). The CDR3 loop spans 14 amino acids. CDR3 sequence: CASLGGGLRTEAFF. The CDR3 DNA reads TGTGCCAGTCTTGGGGGCGGCCTGCGCACTGAAGCTTTCTTT.

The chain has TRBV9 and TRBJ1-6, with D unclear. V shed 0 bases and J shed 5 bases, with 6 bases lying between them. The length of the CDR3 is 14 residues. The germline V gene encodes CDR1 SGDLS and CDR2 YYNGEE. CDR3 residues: CASSVEGNNSPLHF. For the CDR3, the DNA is TGTGCCAGCAGCGTAGAAGGCAATAATTCACCCCTCCACTTT.